The 16 T cell receptor beta chains below were found in one sample sequenced in a study of blood T cell repertoires in COVID-19 (dated by TCRdb to 2018 to 2021). Library preparation used the immunoSEQ multiplex PCR assay. The clones in this table, taken by TCRdb from immuneACCESS, are in-frame only. Not every clone is retained; where verified, under half of the shortfall comes from an unresolved V gene, and the cause of the rest is unknown. This sample holds about 63,000 clones; 80% to 90% were observed only once. Clones ranked in the top ten supply less than 4.5% of the sample. Sequencing used PBMCs or T cells enriched from blood (not recorded which). The receptor source for this set is a woman between 40 and 50 years old with acute COVID-19.

The chain joins TRBV28 to TRBJ1-2; D unresolved. V lost 3 bases to trimming and J lost 2 bases, with 13 bases between them. The CDR3 loop spans 15 amino acids. Per the germline V gene, CDR1 is MDHEN and CDR2 is SYDVKM. The CDR3 sequence is CASSFFEGGNYGYTF. The DNA of the CDR3 is TGTGCCAGCAGTTTCTTTGAGGGAGGGAACTATGGCTACACCTTC.

A few counts support this clone. The chain recombines TRBV5-4 with TRBJ1-4; D remains unclear. The CDR3 runs to 16 residues. From germline, CDR1 is SGHNT and CDR2 YYREEE (reference sequence). V lost 0 bases and J lost 6, with 15 bases in between. The CDR3 region has the DNA TGTGCCAGCAGCTTGGGCCCCAGCGGGATCGATGAAAAACTGTTTTTT. This sequence encodes CASSLGPSGIDEKLFF.

This clone was seen more than once but under ten times. CDR3 region: CASSPDFQSNEQFF. DNA of the CDR3: TGTGCCAGCAGCCCGGACTTCCAGTCCAATGAGCAGTTCTTC. J is TRBJ2-1 and V is TRBV5-6, with D possibly TRBD2 on 5 matching bases. The germline V and J ends were trimmed by 4 bases and 6 bases, with 14 bases remaining between them. Germline CDR1 reads SGHDT; CDR2 reads YYEEEE. This CDR3 spans 14 amino acids.

The V gene is TRBV11-2, the J gene TRBJ2-1; a weak D match, TRBD2 (6 bases). Germline V gives CDR1 SGHAT, CDR2 FQNNGV. The CDR3 totals 15 residues. Trimming took off 5 bases at V and 1 base at J, with 12 bases between the two ends. The CDR3: CASSPLRGSYNEQFF. Here the CDR3 DNA reads TGTGCCAGCAGCCCTCTCCGGGGGTCCTACAATGAGCAGTTCTTC.

This sequence joins TRBV20-1 and TRBJ2-2; D is ambiguous. The V end was cut by 3 bases, the J end by 0 bases, with 11 bases between. The germline V gene has CDR1 DFQATT and CDR2 SNEGSKA (reference sequence). The CDR3 spans 15 residues. CDR3 sequence reads: CSASGTGPNTGELFF. The CDR3 DNA follows: TGCAGTGCTAGTGGAACGGGTCCGAACACCGGGGAGCTGTTTTTT.

For the CDR3, the DNA is TGCGCCAGCAGCCAAGATCACCACAGTCTGGAAAACACCATATATTTT. This gives the protein CASSQDHHSLENTIYF. V and J are TRBV4-1 and TRBJ1-3, with D uncertain. CDR1 is MGHRA and CDR2 is YSYEKL in the germline V gene. The CDR3 length is 16 residues. Between the trimmed V and J ends, which lost 0 bases and 6 bases, there was a span of 15 bases.

J is TRBJ2-7 and V is TRBV15; D might be TRBD1 (5 bases). The CDR3 is 15 amino acids. Germline V gene data show CDR1 as LNHNV and CDR2 as YYDKDF (reference sequence). The germline V and J ends were trimmed by 6 bases and 3 bases, with 18 bases remaining between them. The CDR3: CATRASFGADYEQYF. The CDR3, as DNA: TGTGCCACCAGAGCCTCGTTTGGGGCTGACTACGAGCAGTACTTC.

The chain combines TRBV7-2 with TRBJ2-4, with 9 bases fitting TRBD1. The germline V gene encodes CDR1 SGHTA and CDR2 FQGNSA. Trimming took 5 bases from V and 0 from J; bases not matched to a gene: 5. CDR3 length: 16 residues. The CDR3 DNA follows: TGTGCCAGCAGCCAACAGGGGGCGAGAGCCAAAAACATTCAGTACTTC. Its protein is CASSQQGARAKNIQYF.

The genes are TRBV2 and TRBJ1-1, with D tentatively TRBD1 (5 bases). Germline CDR1 is SNHLY and CDR2 is FYNNEI. Trimming left V 1 base short and J 4 bases short, with 10 bases between. The CDR3 is 14 amino acids. The CDR3 region is CASSEVGAVTEAFF. As DNA, the CDR3 is TGTGCCAGCAGTGAAGTTGGGGCAGTCACTGAAGCTTTCTTT.

V is TRBV10-3 and J is TRBJ1-2; 9 bases fit TRBD1. The CDR3 contains 14 residues. Germline V gene sequence: CDR1 ENHRY, CDR2 SYGVKD. V gave up 0 bases and J gave up 5 bases; unmatched junction bases: 1. The CDR3 sequence is CAISESGQGYGYTF. CDR3 nucleotide sequence: TGTGCCATCAGTGAGTCCGGACAGGGGTATGGCTACACCTTC.

This sequence joins TRBV7-9 and TRBJ2-1, with 9 nucleotides matching TRBD2. V was pared by 6 bases and J by 6 bases, with 12 bases of the junction left unmatched. CDR1 is SEHNR and CDR2 is FQNEAQ in the germline V gene (reference sequence). The CDR3 totals 16 residues. CDR3 DNA sequence: TGTGCCAGCAGAGCTTTAGCGGGAGTTACCTCCAATGAGCAGTTCTTC. Amino acids: CASRALAGVTSNEQFF.

With regard to this clone: Distinct nucleotide sequences in the sample also encode this CDR3. The chain links TRBV28 to TRBJ1-2; 10 bases align to TRBD1. This CDR3 contains 14 residues. The germline V gene encodes CDR1 MDHEN and CDR2 SYDVKM. The trim removed 2 bases at V and 4 bases at J, leaving 1 base unmatched. The CDR3 here is CASSLGQGVYGYTF. The CDR3 nucleotides are TGTGCCAGCAGTTTAGGACAGGGGGTCTATGGCTACACCTTC.

The chain recombines TRBV6-1 with TRBJ2-6, with 10 nucleotides matching TRBD1. Germline CDR1 and CDR2: MNHNS and SASEGT. The trim removed 4 bases at V and 4 bases at J, leaving 10 bases unmatched. This CDR3 spans 18 amino acids. The CDR3 region has the DNA TGTGCCAGCAGTGCCGGGACAGGGGTTACGGGGGGGGCCAACGTCCTGACTTTC. Residues: CASSAGTGVTGGANVLTF.

The DNA of the CDR3 is TGCGCCAGCAGCTTCACTACAGTCCAGCGGGTATCCTACAATGAGCAGTTCTTC. Encoded protein: CASSFTTVQRVSYNEQFF. The chain recombines TRBV5-1 with TRBJ2-1; D possibly corresponds to TRBD2 (6 bases). With 2 bases removed from V and 1 base from J, the gap between germline ends came to 19 bases. CDR3 length: 18 residues. Germline-derived CDR1 and CDR2 are SGHRS and YFSETQ.

This clone was picked up a small number of times. This rearrangement joins TRBV29-1 to TRBJ1-5, with 7 bases that match TRBD1. CDR1 SQVTM and CDR2 ANQGSEA come from the germline V gene. This CDR3 has 13 amino acids. The junction had 10 bases not matched to a gene; V was cut back by 6 bases and J by 8 bases. The CDR3 nucleotides are TGCAGCGTGGCGGACAGGCCCGGAGAGCCCCAGCATTTT. It yields the protein CSVADRPGEPQHF.

The J gene is TRBJ2-5, the V gene TRBV6-5, with D hard to call. Germline V gene lookup returns CDR1 MNHEY and CDR2 SVGAGI. Trimming shortened V by 8 bases and J by 13 bases, and 17 bases separated the two germline ends. This CDR3 is 11 amino acids long. In DNA, the CDR3 is TGTGCCAGCGGCGCCACAGACCCTTCGTACTTC. It codes for CASGATDPSYF.